This T cell receptor (beta chain) is from a study of human T cells and chemical hapten exposure. Across the study: Mostly female, the patients presented with alopecia areata, totalis or universalis.

Study-wide points: No alteration of TCRs above 1 in 1000 frequency was seen with DPC sensitization.

Unique molecular identifiers were affixed to discrete cDNA molecules within the library. TCRdb independently ran MiXCR on the RACE reads; one entry per CDR3 protein. The sample holds approximately 77,000 distinct CDR3 sequences, 13% to 15% seen once. To note about this clonotype: What it binds is not known.

The germline V gene has CDR1 DFQATT and CDR2 SNEGSKA (reference sequence). The CDR3 loop spans 13 amino acids. Trimming shortened V by 5 bases and J by 1 base, and 11 bases separated the two germline ends. Time point defined: pre-sensitization, week 0. Stated treatment: therapeutic diphenylcyclopropenone sensitization with weekly scalp DPC. Participating donors were patients with alopecia, aged 18 to 70 years, considered appropriate candidates for DPC. The sample consisted of whole blood, taken in connection with sensitization to the hapten diphenylcyclopropenone (DPC). The receptor was derived from a woman in her forties or fifties with alopecia areata. Some clones in this sample may be carry-over from other donors' samples. The rearrangement uses TRBV20-1 and TRBJ1-2; D is unresolved. This CDR3 reads CSAWRKGNYGYTF. The CDR3 nucleotides read TGCAGTGCTTGGAGGAAGGGTAACTATGGCTACACCTTC.